This T cell receptor (beta chain) comes out of a study of T cells in Graves' hyperthyroidism and ophthalmopathy. The wider study: Peripheral blood draws took place at initial diagnosis, ahead of any treatment.

Inclusion characteristics of ophthalmopathy patients comprised a Clinical Activity Score of at least 3, a NOSPECS grade of at least 4, and duration under 3 months. Uncontrolled infection, other autoimmune disease, pregnancy or lactation barred patients from enrollment. An approximately 10 ml volume of fresh peripheral blood provided the PBMCs. RNA transcripts yielded amplified TCR beta CDR3 regions. The TCR CDR3 was amplified in a first-round RT-PCR using the HTBI primer set. Using its own MiXCR run on the multiplex PCR reads, TCRdb lists one record per CDR3 protein. This table holds around 370,000 distinct CDR3 sequences, roughly 18% found once. The CDR3 consists of 16 residues. The germline CDR1 and CDR2 sequences are SGHRS and YFSETQ. V shed 0 bases and J 3 bases; nucleotides not matched to a gene: 5.

This sequence joins TRBV5-1 and TRBJ2-5; 10 positions agree with TRBD1. Sequencing used blood. The clonotype comes from a young man with Graves' ophthalmopathy. CDR3 residues: CASSLDLGTGEETQYF. CDR3 sequence (DNA): TGCGCCAGCAGCTTGGATTTAGGGACAGGGGAAGAGACCCAGTACTTC.